This paragraph reports one TCR beta chain. Losses at the gene ends were 7 bases for V and 4 bases for J; bases not matched to a gene: 12. Germline CDR1 reads SQVTM; CDR2 reads ANQGSEA. This CDR3 has 15 amino acids. This sample was taken from a study of cytomegalovirus exposure and HLA in healthy donors. PCR used 60 Vbeta primers and 13 Jbeta primers. The method was immunoSEQ multiplex PCR; TCRdb's version includes in-frame clones alone and lacks a portion of them. This table holds some 150,000 clones, over 75% found once. The chain is built from TRBV29-1 and TRBJ1-2; TRBD1 matches 10 bases. The origin of this receptor is a male donor in good health and CMV-seronegative. The sample was PBMCs. CDR3 sequence: CSALQDRGGLYGYTF. For the CDR3, the DNA is TGCAGCGCCCTCCAGGACAGGGGGGGCCTCTATGGCTACACCTTC.